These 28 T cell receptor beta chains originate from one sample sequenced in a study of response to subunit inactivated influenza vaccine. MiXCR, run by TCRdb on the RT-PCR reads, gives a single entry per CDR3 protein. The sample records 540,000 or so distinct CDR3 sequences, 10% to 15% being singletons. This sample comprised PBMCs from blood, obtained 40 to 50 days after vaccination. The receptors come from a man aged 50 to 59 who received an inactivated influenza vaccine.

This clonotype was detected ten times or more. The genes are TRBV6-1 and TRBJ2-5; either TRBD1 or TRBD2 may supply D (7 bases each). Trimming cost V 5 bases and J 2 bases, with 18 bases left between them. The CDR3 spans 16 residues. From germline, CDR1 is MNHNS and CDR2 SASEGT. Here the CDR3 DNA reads TGTGCCAGCAGTCGCCTACAGGGGAGGGGGCAAGAGACCCAGTACTTC. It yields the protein CASSRLQGRGQETQYF.

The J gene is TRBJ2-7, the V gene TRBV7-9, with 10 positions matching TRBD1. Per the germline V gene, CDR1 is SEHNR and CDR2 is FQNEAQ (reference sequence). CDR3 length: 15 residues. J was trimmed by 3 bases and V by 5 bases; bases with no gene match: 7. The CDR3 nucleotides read TGTGCCAGCAGCCCCCTGACAGGGGGCTTCTACGAGCAGTACTTC. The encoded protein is CASSPLTGGFYEQYF.

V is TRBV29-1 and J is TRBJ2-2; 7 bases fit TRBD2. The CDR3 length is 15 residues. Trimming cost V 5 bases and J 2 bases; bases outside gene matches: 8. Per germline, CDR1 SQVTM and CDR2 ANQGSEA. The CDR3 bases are TGCAGCGTTCAGAGCGGGACCGCAAACACCGGGGAGCTGTTTTTT. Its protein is CSVQSGTANTGELFF.

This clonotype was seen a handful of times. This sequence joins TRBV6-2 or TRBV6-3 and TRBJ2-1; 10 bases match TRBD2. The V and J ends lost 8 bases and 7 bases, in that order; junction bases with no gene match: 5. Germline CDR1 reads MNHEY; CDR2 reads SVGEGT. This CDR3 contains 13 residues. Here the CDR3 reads CASYSGRTNEQFF. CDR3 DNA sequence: TGTGCCAGCTATAGCGGGAGGACGAATGAGCAGTTCTTC.

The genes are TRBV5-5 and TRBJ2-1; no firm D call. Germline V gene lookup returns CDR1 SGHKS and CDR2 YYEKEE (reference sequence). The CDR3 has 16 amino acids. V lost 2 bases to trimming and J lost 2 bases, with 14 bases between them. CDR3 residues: CASSLGPTATYNEQFF. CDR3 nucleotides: TGTGCCAGCAGCTTAGGGCCGACGGCGACCTACAATGAGCAGTTCTTC.

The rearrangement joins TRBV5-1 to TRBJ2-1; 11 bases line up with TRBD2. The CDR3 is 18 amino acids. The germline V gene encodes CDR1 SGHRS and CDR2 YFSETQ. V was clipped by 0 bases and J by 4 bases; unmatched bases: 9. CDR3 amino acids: CASSLVLAGGLNYNEQFF. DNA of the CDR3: TGCGCCAGCAGCTTGGTGCTAGCGGGGGGTCTTAATTACAATGAGCAGTTCTTC. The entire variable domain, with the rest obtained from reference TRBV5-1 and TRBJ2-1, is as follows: KAGVTQTPRYLIKTRGQQVTLSCSPISGHRSVSWYQQTPGQGLQFLFEYFSETQRNKGNFPGRFSGRQFSNSRSEMNVSTLELGDSALYLCASSLVLAGGLNYNEQFFGPGTRLTVL.

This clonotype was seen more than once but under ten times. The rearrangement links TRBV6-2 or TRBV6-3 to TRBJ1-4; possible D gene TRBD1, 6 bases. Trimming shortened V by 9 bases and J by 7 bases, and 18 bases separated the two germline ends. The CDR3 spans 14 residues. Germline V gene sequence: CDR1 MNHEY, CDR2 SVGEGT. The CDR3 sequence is CARIFTGTGEKLFF. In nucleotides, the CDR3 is TGTGCCAGGATATTTACAGGGACTGGTGAAAAACTGTTTTTT.

CDR3 nucleotide sequence: TGCAGTGCTTTACCTCTGGCGGGGGGCCTCACTGAAGCTTTCTTT. It translates to CSALPLAGGLTEAFF. This chain joins TRBV20-1 and TRBJ1-1; D might be TRBD1 (6 bases). The length of the CDR3 is 15 residues. Deletions cut 5 bases from V and 4 bases from J, with 20 bases between. Germline V gene sequence: CDR1 DFQATT, CDR2 SNEGSKA (reference sequence).

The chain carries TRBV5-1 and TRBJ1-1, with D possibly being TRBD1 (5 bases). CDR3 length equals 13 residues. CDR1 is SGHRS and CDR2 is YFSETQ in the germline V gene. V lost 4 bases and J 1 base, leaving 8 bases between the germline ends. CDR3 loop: CASSPDTNTEAFF. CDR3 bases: TGCGCCAGCAGCCCGGACACGAACACTGAAGCTTTCTTT. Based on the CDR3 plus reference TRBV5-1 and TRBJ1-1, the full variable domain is KAGVTQTPRYLIKTRGQQVTLSCSPISGHRSVSWYQQTPGQGLQFLFEYFSETQRNKGNFPGRFSGRQFSNSRSEMNVSTLELGDSALYLCASSPDTNTEAFFGQGTRLTVV.

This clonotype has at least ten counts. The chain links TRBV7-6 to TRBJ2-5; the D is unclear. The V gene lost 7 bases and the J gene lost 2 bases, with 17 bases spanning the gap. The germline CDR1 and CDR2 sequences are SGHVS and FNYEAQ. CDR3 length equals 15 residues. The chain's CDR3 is CASTRNRQLQETQYF. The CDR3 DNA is TGTGCCAGCACAAGAAACCGGCAGTTACAAGAGACCCAGTACTTC.

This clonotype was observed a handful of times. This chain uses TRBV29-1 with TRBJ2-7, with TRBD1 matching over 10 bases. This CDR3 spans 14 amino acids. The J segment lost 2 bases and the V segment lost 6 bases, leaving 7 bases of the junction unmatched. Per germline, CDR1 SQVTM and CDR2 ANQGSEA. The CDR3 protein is CSVARDRGPYEQYF. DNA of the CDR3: TGCAGCGTGGCTAGGGACAGGGGTCCCTACGAGCAGTACTTC.

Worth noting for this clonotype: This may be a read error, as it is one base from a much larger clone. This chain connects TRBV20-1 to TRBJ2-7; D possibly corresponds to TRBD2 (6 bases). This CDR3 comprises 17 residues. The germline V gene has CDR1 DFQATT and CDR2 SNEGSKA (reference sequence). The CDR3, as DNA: TGCTGTGCTAGAGATCGCGGAACGGGAGTGGGGTCCTACGAGCAGTACTTC. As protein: CCARDRGTGVGSYEQYF.

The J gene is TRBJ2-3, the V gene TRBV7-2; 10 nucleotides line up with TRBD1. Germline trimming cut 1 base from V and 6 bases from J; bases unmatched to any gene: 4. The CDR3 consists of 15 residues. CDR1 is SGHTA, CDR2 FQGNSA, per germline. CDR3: CASSLDGTGVDTQYF. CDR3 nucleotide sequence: TGTGCCAGCAGCTTAGATGGGACAGGGGTCGATACGCAGTATTTT.

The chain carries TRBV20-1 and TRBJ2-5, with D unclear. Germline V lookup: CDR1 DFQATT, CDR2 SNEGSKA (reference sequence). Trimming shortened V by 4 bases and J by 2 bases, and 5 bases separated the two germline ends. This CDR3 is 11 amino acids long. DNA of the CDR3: TGCAGTGCTACCAGTCAAGAGACCCAGTACTTC. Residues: CSATSQETQYF.

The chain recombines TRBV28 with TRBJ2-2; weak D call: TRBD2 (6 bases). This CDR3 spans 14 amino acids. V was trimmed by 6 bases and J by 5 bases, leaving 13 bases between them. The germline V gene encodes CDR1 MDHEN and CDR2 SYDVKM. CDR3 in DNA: TGTGCCAGCAGCCCCCCGGGAGCGACCGGGGAGCTGTTTTTT. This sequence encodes CASSPPGATGELFF.

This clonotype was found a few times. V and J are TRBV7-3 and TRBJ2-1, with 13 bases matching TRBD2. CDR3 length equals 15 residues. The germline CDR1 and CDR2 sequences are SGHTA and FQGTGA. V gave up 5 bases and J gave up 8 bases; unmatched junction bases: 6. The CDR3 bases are TGTGCCAGCAGCCTGGGACTAGCGGGACCGTATGAGCAGTTCTTC. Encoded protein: CASSLGLAGPYEQFF.

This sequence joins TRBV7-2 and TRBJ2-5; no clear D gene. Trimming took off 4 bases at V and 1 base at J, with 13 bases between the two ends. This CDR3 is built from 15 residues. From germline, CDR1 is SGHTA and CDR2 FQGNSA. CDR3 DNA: TGTGCCAGCAGCTCCCTGGCTGGGATCCAAGAGACCCAGTACTTC. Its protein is CASSSLAGIQETQYF.

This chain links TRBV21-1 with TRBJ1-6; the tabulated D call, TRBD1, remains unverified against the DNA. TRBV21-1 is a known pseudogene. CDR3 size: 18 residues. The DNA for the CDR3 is TGTGCCAGCAGCAAAGCGCTTTTAAGGGGCGGGGCGGTTTCACCCCTCCACTTT. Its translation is CASSKALLRGGAVSPLHF.

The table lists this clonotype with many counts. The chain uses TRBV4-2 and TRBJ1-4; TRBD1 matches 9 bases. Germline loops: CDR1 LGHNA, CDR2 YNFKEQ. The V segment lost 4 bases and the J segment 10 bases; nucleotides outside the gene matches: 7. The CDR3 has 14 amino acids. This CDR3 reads CASSPRDRDGKLFF. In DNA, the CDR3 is TGTGCCAGCAGCCCCCGGGACAGGGATGGAAAACTGTTTTTT.

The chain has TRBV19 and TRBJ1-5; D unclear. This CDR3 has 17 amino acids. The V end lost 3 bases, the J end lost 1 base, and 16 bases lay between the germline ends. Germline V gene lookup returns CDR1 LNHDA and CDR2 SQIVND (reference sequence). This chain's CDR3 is CASSIRRGWESNQPQHF. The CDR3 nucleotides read TGTGCCAGTAGTATCCGGCGGGGATGGGAGAGCAATCAGCCCCAGCATTTT.

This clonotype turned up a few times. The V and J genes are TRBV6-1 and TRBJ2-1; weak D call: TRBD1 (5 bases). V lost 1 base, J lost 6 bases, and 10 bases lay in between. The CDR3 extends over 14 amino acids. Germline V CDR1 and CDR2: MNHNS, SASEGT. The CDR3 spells CASSEGTQTNEQFF. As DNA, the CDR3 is TGTGCCAGCAGTGAAGGGACACAGACCAATGAGCAGTTCTTC.

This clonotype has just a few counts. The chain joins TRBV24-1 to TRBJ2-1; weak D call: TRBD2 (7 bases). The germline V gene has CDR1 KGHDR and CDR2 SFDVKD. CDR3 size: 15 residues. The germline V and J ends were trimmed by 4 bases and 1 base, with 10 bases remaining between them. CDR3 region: CATSEGGGSYNEQFF. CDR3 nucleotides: TGTGCCACCAGTGAGGGAGGGGGATCCTACAATGAGCAGTTCTTC.

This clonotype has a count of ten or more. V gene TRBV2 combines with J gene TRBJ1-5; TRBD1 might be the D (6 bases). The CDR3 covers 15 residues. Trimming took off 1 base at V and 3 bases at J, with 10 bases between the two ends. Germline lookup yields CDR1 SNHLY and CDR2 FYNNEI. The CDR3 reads CASSEDGGFNQPQHF. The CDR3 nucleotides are TGTGCCAGCAGTGAAGACGGGGGCTTCAATCAGCCCCAGCATTTT.

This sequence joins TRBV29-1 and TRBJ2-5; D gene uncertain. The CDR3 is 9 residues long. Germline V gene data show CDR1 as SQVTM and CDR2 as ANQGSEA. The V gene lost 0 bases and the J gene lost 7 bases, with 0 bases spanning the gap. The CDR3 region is CSVEETQYF. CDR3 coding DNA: TGCAGCGTTGAAGAGACCCAGTACTTC.

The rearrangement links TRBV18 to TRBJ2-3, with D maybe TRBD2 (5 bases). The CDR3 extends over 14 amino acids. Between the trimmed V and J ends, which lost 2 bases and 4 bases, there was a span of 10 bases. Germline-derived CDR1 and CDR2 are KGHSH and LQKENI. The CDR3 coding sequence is TGTGCCAGCTCACCAACGGGGAGCGCAGATACGCAGTATTTT. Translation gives CASSPTGSADTQYF.

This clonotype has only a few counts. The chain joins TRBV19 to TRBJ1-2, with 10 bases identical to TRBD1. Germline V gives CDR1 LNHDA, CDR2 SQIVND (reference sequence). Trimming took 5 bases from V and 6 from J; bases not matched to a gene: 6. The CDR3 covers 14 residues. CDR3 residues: CASSRLGTGDGYTF. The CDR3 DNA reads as TGTGCCAGTAGTCGACTGGGGACAGGGGATGGCTACACCTTC.

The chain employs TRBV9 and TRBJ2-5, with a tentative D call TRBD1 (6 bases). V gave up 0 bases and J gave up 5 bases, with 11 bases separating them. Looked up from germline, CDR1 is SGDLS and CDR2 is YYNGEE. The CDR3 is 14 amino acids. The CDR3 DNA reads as TGTGCCAGCAGCGTAGGGCAGGGGCCGGAGACCCAGTACTTC. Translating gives CASSVGQGPETQYF.

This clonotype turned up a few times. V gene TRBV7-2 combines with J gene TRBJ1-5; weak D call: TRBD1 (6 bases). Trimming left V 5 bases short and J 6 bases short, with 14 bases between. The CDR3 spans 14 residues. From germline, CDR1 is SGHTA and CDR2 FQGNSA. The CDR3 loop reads CASSQGTATQPQHF. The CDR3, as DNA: TGTGCCAGCAGCCAGGGGACGGCGACTCAGCCCCAGCATTTT.